The rows below give T cell receptor beta chains drawn from one sample of a study of T cell changes during pregnancy in multiple sclerosis. TCRdb's table, derived via immunoSEQ multiplex PCR, lists solely in-frame clones and lacks some. This sample carries 54,000 or so clones, about 93% of them seen once, and the ten largest clones take about 0.33%. Sequences were derived from CD4+ T cells from peripheral blood mononuclear cells, sampled before pregnancy. All receptors derive from a female donor with multiple sclerosis, enrolled in a pregnancy study. Both conserved end residues are part of each CDR3. D genes are given only for firm matches.

j_gene | d_gene | v_gene | CDR3aa | CDR3nt
TRBJ2-4 | NA | TRBV15 | CATSRDPTEAKNIQYF | TGTGCCACCAGCAGAGATCCCACTGAAGCCAAAAACATTCAGTACTTC
TRBJ2-1 | NA | TRBV6-5 | CASSYSNNEQFF | TGTGCCAGCAGTTACTCCAACAATGAGCAGTTCTTC
TRBJ1-5 | TRBD1 | TRBV7-6 | CASSLDLGQGMGKGNQPQHF | TGTGCCAGCAGCTTAGATCTGGGACAGGGGATGGGTAAGGGCAATCAGCCCCAGCATTTT
TRBJ2-4 | TRBD1 | TRBV5-8 | CASSLLQGLDIQYF | TGTGCCAGCAGCTTACTACAGGGGTTGGACATTCAGTACTTC
TRBJ2-7 | TRBD2 | TRBV5-6 | CASSLPSGSLYEQYF | TGTGCCAGCAGCTTGCCTAGCGGGAGTTTATACGAGCAGTACTTC
TRBJ1-5 | NA | TRBV28 | CASSPVIWSNQPQHF | TGTGCCAGCAGCCCGGTAATTTGGAGCAATCAGCCCCAGCATTTT
TRBJ1-5 | NA | TRBV4-3 | CASSQDPNSNQPQHF | TGCGCCAGCAGCCAAGACCCAAATAGCAATCAGCCCCAGCATTTT
TRBJ1-4 | NA | TRBV19 | CASSRDTTNEKLFF | TGTGCCAGTAGTAGGGACACAACTAATGAAAAACTGTTTTTT
TRBJ2-7 | TRBD2 | TRBV7-2 | CASSLLTGGRYEQYF | TGTGCCAGCAGCTTACTGACGGGAGGGCGTTACGAGCAGTACTTC
TRBJ1-3 | NA | TRBV19 | CAAGLLGGNTIYF | TGTGCAGCAGGTTTGCTTGGTGGAAACACCATATATTTT
TRBJ2-5 | NA | TRBV7-9 | CASSLILAIQETQYF | TGTGCCAGCAGCTTAATCCTAGCTATTCAAGAGACCCAGTACTTC
TRBJ1-5 | NA | TRBV15 | CATSRAGDRSQPQHF | TGTGCCACCAGCAGAGCAGGGGATCGGAGTCAGCCCCAGCATTTT
TRBJ1-4 | NA | TRBV9 | CASSRTIRGEKLFF | TGTGCCAGCAGCCGGACCATCAGGGGTGAAAAACTGTTTTTT
TRBJ2-5 | TRBD2 | TRBV13 | CASSRGLAGGPSKTQYF | TGTGCCAGCAGCCGGGGACTAGCGGGAGGGCCCTCGAAGACCCAGTACTTC
TRBJ2-1 | NA | TRBV5-1 | CASSLIPSAGEQFF | TGCGCCAGCAGCTTGATCCCCAGCGCCGGTGAGCAGTTCTTC
TRBJ1-4 | TRBD1 | TRBV19 | CASSTTGAGEKLFF | TGTGCCAGTAGTACGACAGGGGCCGGAGAAAAACTGTTTTTT